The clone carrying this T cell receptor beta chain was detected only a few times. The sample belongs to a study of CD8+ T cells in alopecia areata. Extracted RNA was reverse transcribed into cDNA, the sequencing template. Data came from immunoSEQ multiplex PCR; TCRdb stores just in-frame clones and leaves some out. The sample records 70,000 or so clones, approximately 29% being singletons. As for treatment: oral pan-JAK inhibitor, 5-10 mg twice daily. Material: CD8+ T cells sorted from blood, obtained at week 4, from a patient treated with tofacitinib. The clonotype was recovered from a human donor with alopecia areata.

The CDR3 reads CAWSVGRGADTQYF. The CDR3 region has the DNA TGTGCCTGGAGTGTAGGGAGAGGGGCAGATACGCAGTATTTT. The chain is built from TRBV30 and TRBJ2-3; either TRBD1 or TRBD2 may supply D (5 bases each). Per the germline V gene, CDR1 is GTSNPN and CDR2 is SVGIG (reference sequence). V lost 0 bases and J lost 4, with 11 bases in between. CDR3 length: 14 amino acids.